These 12 T cell receptor beta chains share one sample of origin, sequenced in a study of T-cell memory formation after mild COVID-19. TCRdb re-called the 5' RACE reads with MiXCR, one entry per CDR3 protein. The sample holds 400,000 to 500,000 distinct CDR3 sequences, more than 20% seen once. What was sequenced was PBMCs or a T cell subset sorted from them (not recorded which). The source of these receptors is an adult woman who had mild COVID-19 (a few samples of this study predate the infection). Cell type and time point are not known.

CDR3 residues: CSVDGPGGSEAFF. The CDR3 nucleotides read TGCAGCGTTGATGGCCCAGGGGGCAGTGAAGCTTTCTTT. The chain couples TRBV29-1 to TRBJ1-1, with 8 nucleotides matching TRBD1. This CDR3 comprises 13 residues. The V gene end was trimmed by 3 bases and the J gene end by 7 bases; junction bases not matched to a gene: 7. Germline V gene lookup returns CDR1 SQVTM and CDR2 ANQGSEA.

With respect to this clonotype: The germline gene is not matched at one end of the junction; a read error may be the cause. V and J are TRBV24-1 and TRBJ2-1; D unclear. Germline lookup yields CDR1 KGHDR and CDR2 SFDVKD. CDR3 length: 12 amino acids. CDR3 region: CATSEAQNDQFF. The CDR3 coding sequence is TGTGCCACCAGTGAAGCACAGAATGATCAGTTCTTC.

The chain links TRBV7-6 to TRBJ2-2; 10 nucleotides align to TRBD2. This CDR3 region has 14 residues. CDR1 is SGHVS, CDR2 FNYEAQ, per germline. With 5 bases clipped from V and 7 bases from J, the junction kept 4 bases outside the gene matches. The CDR3 DNA is TGTGCCAGCAGCCCCTGGACTAGCGGCGGGGAGCTGTTTTTT. Protein: CASSPWTSGGELFF. Complete variable domain (other parts from reference TRBV7-6 and TRBJ2-2): GAGVSQSPRYKVTKRGQDVALRCDPISGHVSLYWYRQALGQGPEFLTYFNYEAQQDKSGLPNDRFSAERPEGSISTLTIQRTEQRDSAMYRCASSPWTSGGELFFGEGSRLTVL.

This clonotype was observed a handful of times. V gene TRBV5-1 combines with J gene TRBJ2-1; 11 positions match TRBD2. The CDR3 extends over 15 amino acids. Trimming took 0 bases from V and 7 from J; bases not matched to a gene: 3. Germline lookup yields CDR1 SGHRS and CDR2 YFSETQ. This CDR3 is CASSLGSGGANEQFF. The CDR3, as DNA: TGCGCCAGCAGCTTGGGTAGCGGGGGGGCGAATGAGCAGTTCTTC.

This clonotype has only a few counts. The CDR3 sequence is CASSPSRRDHEQYF. The CDR3 DNA reads as TGTGCCAGCAGCCCCTCTAGGAGGGACCACGAGCAGTACTTC. The chain recombines TRBV12-3 or TRBV12-4 with TRBJ2-7; tentatively, D is TRBD2 (6 bases). This CDR3 contains 14 residues. The V end lost 6 bases, the J end lost 5 bases, and 17 bases lay between the germline ends.

A few counts support this clonotype. The rearrangement joins TRBV24-1 to TRBJ2-1; weak D call: TRBD2 (7 bases). Trimming removed 6 bases from V and 8 bases from J, with 16 bases in between. This CDR3 spans 14 amino acids. Germline V gene lookup returns CDR1 KGHDR and CDR2 SFDVKD. The CDR3 nucleotides read TGTGCCACCAGTTGGGGGGGCGCCGGGGATGAGCAGTTCTTC. This translates into CATSWGGAGDEQFF.

This clonotype was counted a few times. The rearrangement joins TRBV19 to TRBJ1-3; 7 nucleotides line up with TRBD1. Germline CDR1 is LNHDA and CDR2 is SQIVND (reference sequence). With 7 bases clipped from V and 0 bases from J, the junction kept 15 bases outside the gene matches. The CDR3 length is 18 residues. The CDR3 loop reads CASTSRGRGSSSGNTIYF. The CDR3 region has the DNA TGTGCCAGTACCTCAAGGGGGCGGGGATCCAGCTCTGGAAACACCATATATTTT.

This clonotype was picked up a small number of times. V and J are TRBV6-1 and TRBJ1-1; D is ambiguous. This CDR3 is built from 14 residues. Germline CDR1 is MNHNS and CDR2 is SASEGT. Trimming pared 2 bases from V and 3 bases from J, leaving 10 bases between. In nucleotides, the CDR3 is TGTGCCAGCAGTGAAAGTGTCGTAGACACTGAAGCTTTCTTT. Its protein product is CASSESVVDTEAFF.

This chain connects TRBV29-1 to TRBJ2-3; TRBD1 matches at 8 bases. The CDR3 contains 15 residues. The ends lost 4 bases at V and 0 bases at J; junction bases unmatched: 6. Germline values: CDR1 SQVTM, CDR2 ANQGSEA. CDR3 region: CSVAQGAESTDTQYF. CDR3 DNA sequence: TGCAGCGTTGCCCAGGGGGCAGAGAGCACAGATACGCAGTATTTT.

The chain has TRBV19 and TRBJ2-3, with 9 bases that match TRBD2. After removal of 5 bases from V and 2 bases from J, the junction contained 8 bases not matched to a gene. Looked up from germline, CDR1 is LNHDA and CDR2 is SQIVND (reference sequence). CDR3 size: 16 residues. Here the CDR3 reads CASSPRLAVFTDTQYF. The CDR3 DNA sequence: TGTGCCAGTAGTCCCCGACTAGCGGTCTTCACAGATACGCAGTATTTT.

This rearrangement joins TRBV7-7 to TRBJ2-7; D perhaps matches TRBD2 (6 bases). Germline V CDR1 and CDR2: SSHAT, FNYEAQ (reference sequence). This CDR3 is built from 18 residues. V was clipped by 0 bases and J by 0 bases, with 18 bases between them. CDR3 amino acids: CASSLAPRGGDSSYEQYF. The DNA of the CDR3 is TGTGCCAGCAGCTTAGCCCCCCGAGGCGGGGACTCCTCCTACGAGCAGTACTTC.

This clonotype appeared a few times. V usage is TRBV5-1 and J usage is TRBJ1-2, with TRBD1 identical over 8 bases. Germline values: CDR1 SGHRS, CDR2 YFSETQ. The CDR3 covers 14 residues. V was pared by 4 bases and J by 8 bases, with 10 bases of the junction left unmatched. The chain's CDR3 is CASSVGQGPPGYTF. The CDR3 DNA sequence: TGCGCCAGCAGCGTCGGACAGGGACCGCCAGGCTACACCTTC.